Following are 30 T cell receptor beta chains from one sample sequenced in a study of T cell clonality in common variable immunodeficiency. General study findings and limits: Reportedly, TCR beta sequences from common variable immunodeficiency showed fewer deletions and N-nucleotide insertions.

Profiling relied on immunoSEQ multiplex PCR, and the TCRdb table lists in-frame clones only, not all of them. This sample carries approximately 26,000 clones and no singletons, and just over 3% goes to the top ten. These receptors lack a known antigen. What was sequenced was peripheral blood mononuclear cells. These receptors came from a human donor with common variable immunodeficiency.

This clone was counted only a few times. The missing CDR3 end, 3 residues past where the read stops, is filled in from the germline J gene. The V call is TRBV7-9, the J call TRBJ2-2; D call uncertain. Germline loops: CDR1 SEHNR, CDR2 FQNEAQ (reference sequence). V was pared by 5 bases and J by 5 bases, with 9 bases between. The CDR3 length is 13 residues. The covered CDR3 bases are TGTGCCAGCAGCGCCGGTGATACCGGGGAG. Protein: CASSAGDTGE. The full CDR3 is CASSAGDTGELFF.

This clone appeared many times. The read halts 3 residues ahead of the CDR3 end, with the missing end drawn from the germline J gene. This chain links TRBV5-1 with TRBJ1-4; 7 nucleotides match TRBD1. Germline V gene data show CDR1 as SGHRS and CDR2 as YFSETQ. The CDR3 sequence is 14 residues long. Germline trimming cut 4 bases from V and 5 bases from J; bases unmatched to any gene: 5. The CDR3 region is CASSLQGQNEKLFF. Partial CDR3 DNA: TGCGCCAGCAGCCTACAGGGGCAGAATGAAAAA.

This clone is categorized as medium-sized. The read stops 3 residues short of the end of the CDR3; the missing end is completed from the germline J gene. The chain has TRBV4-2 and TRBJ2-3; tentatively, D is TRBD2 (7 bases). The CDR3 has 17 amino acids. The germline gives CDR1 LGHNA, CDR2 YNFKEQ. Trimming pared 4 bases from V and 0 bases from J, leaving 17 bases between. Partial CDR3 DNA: TGTGCCAGCAGCCTTTTAAGGGGGGGCAGAAGCACAGATACG. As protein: CASSLLRGGRSTDT. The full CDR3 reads CASSLLRGGRSTDTQYF.

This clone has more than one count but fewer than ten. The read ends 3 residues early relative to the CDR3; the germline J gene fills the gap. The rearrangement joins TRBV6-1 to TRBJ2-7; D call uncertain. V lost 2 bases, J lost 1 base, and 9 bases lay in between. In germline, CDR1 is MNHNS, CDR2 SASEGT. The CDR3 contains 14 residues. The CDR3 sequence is CASSESGRSYEQYF. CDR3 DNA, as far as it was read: TGTGCCAGCAGTGAAAGTGGCAGGTCCTACGAG.

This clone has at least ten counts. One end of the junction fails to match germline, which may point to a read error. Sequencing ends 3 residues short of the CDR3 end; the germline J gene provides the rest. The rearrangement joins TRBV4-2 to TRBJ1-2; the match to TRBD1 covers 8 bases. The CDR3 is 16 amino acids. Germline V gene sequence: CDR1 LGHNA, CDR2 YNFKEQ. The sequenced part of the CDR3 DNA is TGCGCCAGCAGCCATCCGACAGGGGCCTCTAACTATGGC. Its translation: CASSHPTGASNYG. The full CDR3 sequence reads CASSHPTGASNYGYTF.

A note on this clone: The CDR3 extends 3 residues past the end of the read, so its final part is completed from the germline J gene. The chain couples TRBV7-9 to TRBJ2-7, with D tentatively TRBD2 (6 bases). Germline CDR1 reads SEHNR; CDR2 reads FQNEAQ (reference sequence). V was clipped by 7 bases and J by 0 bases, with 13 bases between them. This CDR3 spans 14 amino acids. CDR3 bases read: TGTGCCAGCACCGGGACTTCAAGCTCCTACGAG. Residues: CASTGTSSSYE. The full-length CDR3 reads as CASTGTSSSYEQYF. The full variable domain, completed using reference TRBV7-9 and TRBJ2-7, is DTGVSQNPRHKITKRGQNVTFRCDPISEHNRLYWYRQTLGQGPEFLTYFQNEAQLEKSRLLSDRFSAERPKGSFSTLEIQRTEQGDSAMYLCASTGTSSSYEQYFGPGTRLTVT.

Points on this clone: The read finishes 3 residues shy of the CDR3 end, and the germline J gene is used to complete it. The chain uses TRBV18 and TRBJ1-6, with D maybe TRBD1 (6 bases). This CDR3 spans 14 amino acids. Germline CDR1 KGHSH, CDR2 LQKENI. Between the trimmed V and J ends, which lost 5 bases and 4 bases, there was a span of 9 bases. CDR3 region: CASSSGQYNSPLHF. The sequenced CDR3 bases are TGTGCCAGCTCATCGGGACAATATAATTCACCC.

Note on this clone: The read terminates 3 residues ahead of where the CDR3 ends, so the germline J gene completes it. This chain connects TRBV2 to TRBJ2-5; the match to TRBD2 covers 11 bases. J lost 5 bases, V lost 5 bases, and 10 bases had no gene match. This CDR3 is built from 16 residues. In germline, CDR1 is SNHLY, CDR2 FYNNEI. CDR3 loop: CASSYLAGGPGETQYF. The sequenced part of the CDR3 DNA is TGTGCCAGCAGTTATCTAGCGGGGGGTCCCGGGGAGACC.

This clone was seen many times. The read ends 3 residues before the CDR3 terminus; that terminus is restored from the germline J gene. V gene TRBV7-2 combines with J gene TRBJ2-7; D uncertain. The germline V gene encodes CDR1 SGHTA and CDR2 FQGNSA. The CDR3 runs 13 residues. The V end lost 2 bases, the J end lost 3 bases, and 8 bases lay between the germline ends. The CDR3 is CASSLTRGYEQYF. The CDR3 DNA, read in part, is TGTGCCAGCAGCTTAACTCGCGGCTACGAG.

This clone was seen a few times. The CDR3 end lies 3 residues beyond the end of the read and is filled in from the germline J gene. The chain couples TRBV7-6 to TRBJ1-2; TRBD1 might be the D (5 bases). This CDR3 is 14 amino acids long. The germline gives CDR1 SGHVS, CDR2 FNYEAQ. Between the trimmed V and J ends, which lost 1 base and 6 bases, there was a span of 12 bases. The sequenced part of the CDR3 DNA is TGTGCCAGCAGCTTAGGGGGCTGGACGGATGGC. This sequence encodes CASSLGGWTDG. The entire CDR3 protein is CASSLGGWTDGYTF.

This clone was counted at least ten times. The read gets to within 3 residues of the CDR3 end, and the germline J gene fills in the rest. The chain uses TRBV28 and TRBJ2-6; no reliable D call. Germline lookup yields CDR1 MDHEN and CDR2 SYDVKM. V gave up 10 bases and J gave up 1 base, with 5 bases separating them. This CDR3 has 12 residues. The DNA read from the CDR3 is TGTGCCACCTCGTCTGGGGCCAACGTC. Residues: CATSSGANV. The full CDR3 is CATSSGANVLTF.

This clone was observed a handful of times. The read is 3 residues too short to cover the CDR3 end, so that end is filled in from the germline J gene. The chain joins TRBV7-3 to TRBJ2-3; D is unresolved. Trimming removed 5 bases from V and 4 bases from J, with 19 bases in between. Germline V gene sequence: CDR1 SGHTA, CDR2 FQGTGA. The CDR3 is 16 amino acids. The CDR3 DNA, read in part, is TGTGCCAGCAGCCCCCCGTGGGCCACAGCCCCAGATACG. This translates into CASSPPWATAPDT. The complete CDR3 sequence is CASSPPWATAPDTQYF.

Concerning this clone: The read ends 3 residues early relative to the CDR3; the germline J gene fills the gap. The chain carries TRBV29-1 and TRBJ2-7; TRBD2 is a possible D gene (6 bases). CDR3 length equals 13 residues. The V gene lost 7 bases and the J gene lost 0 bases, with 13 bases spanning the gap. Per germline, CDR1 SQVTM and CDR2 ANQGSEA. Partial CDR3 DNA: TGCAGCGCGATGGGACTGACCTCCTACGAG. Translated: CSAMGLTSYE. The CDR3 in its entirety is CSAMGLTSYEQYF.

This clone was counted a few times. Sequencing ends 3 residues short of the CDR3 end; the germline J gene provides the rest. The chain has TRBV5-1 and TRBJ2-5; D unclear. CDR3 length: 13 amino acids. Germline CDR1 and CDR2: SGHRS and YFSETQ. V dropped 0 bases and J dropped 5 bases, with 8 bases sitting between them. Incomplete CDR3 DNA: TGCGCCAGCAGCTTGGAGGGTTTGGAGACC. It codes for CASSLEGLET. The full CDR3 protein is CASSLEGLETQYF.

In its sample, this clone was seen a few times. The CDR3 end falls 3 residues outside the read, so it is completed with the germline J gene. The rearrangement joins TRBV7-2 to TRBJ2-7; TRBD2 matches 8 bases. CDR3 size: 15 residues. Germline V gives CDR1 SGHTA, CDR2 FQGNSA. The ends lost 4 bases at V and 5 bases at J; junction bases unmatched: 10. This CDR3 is CASSSTLGGGNEQYF. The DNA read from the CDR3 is TGTGCCAGCAGCTCCACTCTGGGCGGGGGGAACGAG.

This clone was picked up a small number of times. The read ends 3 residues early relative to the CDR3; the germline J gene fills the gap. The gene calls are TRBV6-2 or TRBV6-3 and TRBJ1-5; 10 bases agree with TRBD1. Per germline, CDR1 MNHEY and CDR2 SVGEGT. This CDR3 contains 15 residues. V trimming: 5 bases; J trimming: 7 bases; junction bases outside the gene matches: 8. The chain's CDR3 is CASSLGTGVGQPQHF. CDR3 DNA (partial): TGTGCCAGCAGTCTTGGGACAGGGGTAGGGCAGCCC.

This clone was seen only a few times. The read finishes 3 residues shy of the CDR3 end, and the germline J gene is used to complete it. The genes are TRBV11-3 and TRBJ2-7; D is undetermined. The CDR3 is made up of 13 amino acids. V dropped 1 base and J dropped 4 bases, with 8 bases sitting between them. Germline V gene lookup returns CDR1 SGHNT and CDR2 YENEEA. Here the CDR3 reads CASSLGADYEQYF. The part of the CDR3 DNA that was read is TGTGCCAGCAGCTTAGGGGCAGATTACGAG.

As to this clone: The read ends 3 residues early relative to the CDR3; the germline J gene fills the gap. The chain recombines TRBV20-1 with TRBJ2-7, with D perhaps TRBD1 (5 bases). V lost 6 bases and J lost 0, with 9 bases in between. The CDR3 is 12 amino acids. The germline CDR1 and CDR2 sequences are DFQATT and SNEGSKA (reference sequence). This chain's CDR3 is CSAGVGSYEQYF. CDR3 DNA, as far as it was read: TGCAGTGCAGGGGTCGGCTCCTACGAG.

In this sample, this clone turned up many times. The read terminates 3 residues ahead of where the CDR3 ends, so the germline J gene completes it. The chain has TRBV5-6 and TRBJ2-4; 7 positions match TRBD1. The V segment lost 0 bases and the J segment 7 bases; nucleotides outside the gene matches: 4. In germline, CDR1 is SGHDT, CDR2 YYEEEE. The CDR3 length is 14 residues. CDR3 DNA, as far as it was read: TGTGCCAGCAGCTTGGCCAGGGGGTTGAACATT. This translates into CASSLARGLNI. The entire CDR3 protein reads CASSLARGLNIQYF.

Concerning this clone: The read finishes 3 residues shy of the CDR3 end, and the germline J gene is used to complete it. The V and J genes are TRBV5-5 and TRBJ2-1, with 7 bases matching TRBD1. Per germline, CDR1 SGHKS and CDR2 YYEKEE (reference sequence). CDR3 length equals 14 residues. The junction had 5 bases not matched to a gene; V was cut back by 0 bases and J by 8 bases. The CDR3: CASSLVQGNHEQFF. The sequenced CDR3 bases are TGTGCCAGCAGCTTGGTACAGGGGAATCATGAG.

The CDR3 loop reads CASSLEAGNYGYTF. CDR3 DNA, as far as it was read: TGTGCCAGCAGCTTAGAGGCGGGAAACTATGGC. The chain links TRBV7-9 to TRBJ1-2; D is unresolved. The read ends 3 residues before the CDR3 terminus; that terminus is restored from the germline J gene. CDR1 and CDR2 from the germline V gene are SEHNR and FQNEAQ (reference sequence). The CDR3 is made up of 14 amino acids. V was trimmed by 1 base and J by 2 bases, leaving 8 bases between them.

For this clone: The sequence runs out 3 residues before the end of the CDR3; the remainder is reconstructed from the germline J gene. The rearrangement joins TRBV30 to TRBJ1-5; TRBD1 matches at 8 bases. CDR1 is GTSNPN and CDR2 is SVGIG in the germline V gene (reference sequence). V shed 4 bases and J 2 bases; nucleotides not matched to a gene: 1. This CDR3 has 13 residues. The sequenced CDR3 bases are TGTGCCTGGACACAGGGGGGCAATCAGCCC. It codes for CAWTQGGNQP. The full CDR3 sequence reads CAWTQGGNQPQHF.

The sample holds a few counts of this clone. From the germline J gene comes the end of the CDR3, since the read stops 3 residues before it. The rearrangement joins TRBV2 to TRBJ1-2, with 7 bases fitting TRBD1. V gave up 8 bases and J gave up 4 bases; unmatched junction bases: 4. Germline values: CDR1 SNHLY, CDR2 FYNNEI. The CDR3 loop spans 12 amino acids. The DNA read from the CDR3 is TGTGCCAGCCATGCAGGGGGCTATGGC. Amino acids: CASHAGGYG. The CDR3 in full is CASHAGGYGYTF.

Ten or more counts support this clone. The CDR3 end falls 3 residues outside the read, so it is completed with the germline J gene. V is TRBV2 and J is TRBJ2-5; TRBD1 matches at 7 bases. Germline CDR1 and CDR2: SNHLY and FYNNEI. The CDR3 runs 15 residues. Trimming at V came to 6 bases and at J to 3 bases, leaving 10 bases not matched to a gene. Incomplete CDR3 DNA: TGTGCCAGCAGCCTTGGACAGGCAGGAGAAGAGACC. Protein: CASSLGQAGEET. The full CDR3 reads CASSLGQAGEETQYF. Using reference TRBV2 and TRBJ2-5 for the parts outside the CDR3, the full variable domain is EPEVTQTPSHQVTQMGQEVILRCVPISNHLYFYWYRQILGQKVEFLVSFYNNEISEKSEIFDDQFSVERPDGSNFTLKIRSTKLEDSAMYFCASSLGQAGEETQYFGPGTRLLVL.

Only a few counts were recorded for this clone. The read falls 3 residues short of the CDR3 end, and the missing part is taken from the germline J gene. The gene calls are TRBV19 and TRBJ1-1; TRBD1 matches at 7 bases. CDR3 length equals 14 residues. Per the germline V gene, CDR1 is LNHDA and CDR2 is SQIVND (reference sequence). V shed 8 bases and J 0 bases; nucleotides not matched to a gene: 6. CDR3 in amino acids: CASRRQGMNTEAFF. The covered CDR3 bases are TGTGCCAGTCGTCGACAGGGCATGAACACTGAA.

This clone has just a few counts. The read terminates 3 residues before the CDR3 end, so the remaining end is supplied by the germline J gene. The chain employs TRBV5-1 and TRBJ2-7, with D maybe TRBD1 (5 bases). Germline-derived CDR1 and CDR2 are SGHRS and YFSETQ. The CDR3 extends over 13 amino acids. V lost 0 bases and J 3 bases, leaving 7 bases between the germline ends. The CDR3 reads CASSLGQNYEQYF. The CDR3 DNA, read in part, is TGCGCCAGCAGCTTGGGACAGAACTACGAG.

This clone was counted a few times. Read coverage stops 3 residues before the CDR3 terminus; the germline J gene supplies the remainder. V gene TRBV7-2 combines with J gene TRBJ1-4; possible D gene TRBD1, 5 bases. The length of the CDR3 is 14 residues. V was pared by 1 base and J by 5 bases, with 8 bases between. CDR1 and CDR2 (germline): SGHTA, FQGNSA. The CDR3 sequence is CASSLGRVNEKLFF. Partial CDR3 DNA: TGTGCCAGCAGCTTAGGCAGGGTGAATGAAAAA.

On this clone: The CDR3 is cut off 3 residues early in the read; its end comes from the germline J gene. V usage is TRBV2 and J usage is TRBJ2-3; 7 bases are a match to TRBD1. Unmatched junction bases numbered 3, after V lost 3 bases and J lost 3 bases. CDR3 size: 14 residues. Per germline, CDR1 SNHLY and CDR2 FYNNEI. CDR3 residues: CASSEAGGTDTQYF. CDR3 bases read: TGTGCCAGCAGTGAGGCAGGGGGAACAGATACG.

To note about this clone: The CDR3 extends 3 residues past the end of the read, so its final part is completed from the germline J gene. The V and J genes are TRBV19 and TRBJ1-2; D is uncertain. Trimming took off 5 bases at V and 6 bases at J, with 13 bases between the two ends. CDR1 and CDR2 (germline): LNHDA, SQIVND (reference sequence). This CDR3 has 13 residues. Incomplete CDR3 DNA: TGTGCCAGTAGTCGGCCAGTTCGGGATGGC. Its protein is CASSRPVRDG. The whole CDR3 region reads CASSRPVRDGYTF.

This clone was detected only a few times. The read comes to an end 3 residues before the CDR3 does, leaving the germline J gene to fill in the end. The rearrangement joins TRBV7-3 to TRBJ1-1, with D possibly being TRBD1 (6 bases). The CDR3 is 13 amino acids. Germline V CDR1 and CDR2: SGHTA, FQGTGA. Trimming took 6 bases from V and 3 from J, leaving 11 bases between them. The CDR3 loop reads CASSQGRDTEAFF. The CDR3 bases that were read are TGTGCCAGCAGTCAGGGGAGGGACACTGAA.